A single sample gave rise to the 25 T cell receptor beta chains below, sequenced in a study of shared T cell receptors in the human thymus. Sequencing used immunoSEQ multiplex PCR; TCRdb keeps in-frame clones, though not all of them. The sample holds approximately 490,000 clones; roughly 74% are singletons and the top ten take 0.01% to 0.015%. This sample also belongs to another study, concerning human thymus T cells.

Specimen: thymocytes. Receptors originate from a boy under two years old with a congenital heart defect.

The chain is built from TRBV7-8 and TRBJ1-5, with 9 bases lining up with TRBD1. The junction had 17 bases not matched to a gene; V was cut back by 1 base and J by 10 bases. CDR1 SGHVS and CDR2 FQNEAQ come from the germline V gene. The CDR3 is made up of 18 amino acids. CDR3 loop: CASSLEGRATGGRCPQHF. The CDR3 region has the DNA TGTGCCAGCAGCTTAGAAGGCAGGGCTACAGGGGGCCGATGTCCCCAGCATTTT.

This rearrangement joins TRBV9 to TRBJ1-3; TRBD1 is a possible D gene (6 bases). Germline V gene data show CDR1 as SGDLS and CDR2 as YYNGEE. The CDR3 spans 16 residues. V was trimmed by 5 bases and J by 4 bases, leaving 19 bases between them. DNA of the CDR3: TGTGCCAGCAGTCTCGGGGAGGGGGGCGGCGGAAACACCATATATTTT. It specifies CASSLGEGGGGNTIYF.

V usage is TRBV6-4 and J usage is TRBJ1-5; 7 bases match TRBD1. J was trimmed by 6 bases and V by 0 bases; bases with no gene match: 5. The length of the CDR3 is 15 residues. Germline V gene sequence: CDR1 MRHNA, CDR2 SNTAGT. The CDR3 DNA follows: TGTGCCAGCAGTGACTCTGGGACAGTCGGTCAGCCCCAGCATTTT. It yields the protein CASSDSGTVGQPQHF.

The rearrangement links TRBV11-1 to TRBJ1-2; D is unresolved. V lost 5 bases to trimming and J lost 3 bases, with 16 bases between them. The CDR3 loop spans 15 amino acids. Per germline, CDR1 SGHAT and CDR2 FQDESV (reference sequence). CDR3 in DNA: TGTGCCAGCAGCCTTCCGGGCGAGAGGGACTATGGCTACACCTTC. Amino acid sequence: CASSLPGERDYGYTF.

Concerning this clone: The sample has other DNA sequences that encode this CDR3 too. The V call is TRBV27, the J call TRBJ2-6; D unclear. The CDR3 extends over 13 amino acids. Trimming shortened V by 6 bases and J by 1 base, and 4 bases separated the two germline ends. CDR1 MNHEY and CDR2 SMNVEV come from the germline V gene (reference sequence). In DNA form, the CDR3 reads TGTGCCAGCAGCCCGTCTGGGGCCAACGTCCTGACTTTC. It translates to CASSPSGANVLTF.

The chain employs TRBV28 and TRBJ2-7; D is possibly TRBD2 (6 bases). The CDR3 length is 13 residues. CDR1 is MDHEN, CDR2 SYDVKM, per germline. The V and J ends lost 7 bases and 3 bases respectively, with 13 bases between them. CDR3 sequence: CASTGELFYEQYF. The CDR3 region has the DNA TGTGCCAGCACGGGGGAGCTTTTCTACGAGCAGTACTTC.

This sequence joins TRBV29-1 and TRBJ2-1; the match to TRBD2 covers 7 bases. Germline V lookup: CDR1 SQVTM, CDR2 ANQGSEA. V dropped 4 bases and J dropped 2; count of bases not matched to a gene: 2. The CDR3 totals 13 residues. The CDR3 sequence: CSVASGTYNEQFF. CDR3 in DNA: TGCAGCGTTGCAAGCGGGACCTACAATGAGCAGTTCTTC.

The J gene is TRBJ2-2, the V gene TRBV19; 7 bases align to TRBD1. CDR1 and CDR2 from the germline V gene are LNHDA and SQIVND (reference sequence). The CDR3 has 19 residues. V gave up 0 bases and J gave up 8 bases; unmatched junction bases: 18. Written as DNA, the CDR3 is TGTGCCAGTAGTATAGACTTACCTACAGGGGCTCCGAATGGGGGGGAGCTGTTTTTT. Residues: CASSIDLPTGAPNGGELFF.

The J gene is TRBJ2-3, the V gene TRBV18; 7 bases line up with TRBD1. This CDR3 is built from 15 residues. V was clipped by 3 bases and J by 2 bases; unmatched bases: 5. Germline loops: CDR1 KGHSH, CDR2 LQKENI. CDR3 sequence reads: CASSPGQPHTDTQYF. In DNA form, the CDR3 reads TGTGCCAGCTCACCGGGACAGCCTCACACAGATACGCAGTATTTT.

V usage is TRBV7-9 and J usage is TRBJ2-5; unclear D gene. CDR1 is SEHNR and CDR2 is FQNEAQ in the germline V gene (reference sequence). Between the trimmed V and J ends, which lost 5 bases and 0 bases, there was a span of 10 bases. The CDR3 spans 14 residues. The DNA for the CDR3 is TGTGCCAGCAGCACTACTACGTACCAAGAGACCCAGTACTTC. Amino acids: CASSTTTYQETQYF.

The CDR3: CASSTGQGRDTEAFF. CDR3 DNA: TGTGCCAGTAGTACTGGACAGGGAAGGGACACTGAAGCTTTCTTT. V gene TRBV19 combines with J gene TRBJ1-1; 8 bases are a match to TRBD1. This CDR3 spans 15 amino acids. Germline V CDR1 and CDR2: LNHDA, SQIVND (reference sequence). With 4 bases clipped from V and 3 bases from J, the junction kept 7 bases outside the gene matches.

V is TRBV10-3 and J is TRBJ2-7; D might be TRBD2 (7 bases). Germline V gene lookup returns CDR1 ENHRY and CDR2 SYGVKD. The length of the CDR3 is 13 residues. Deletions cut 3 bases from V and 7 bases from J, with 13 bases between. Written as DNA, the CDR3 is TGTGCCATCAGTGAACGGGGGGCTTGGGAGCAGTACTTC. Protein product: CAISERGAWEQYF.

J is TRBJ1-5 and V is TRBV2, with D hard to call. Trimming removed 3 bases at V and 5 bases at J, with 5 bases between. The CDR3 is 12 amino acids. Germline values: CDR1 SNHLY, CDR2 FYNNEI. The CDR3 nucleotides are TGTGCCAGCAGTGACGAGCATCAGCCCCAGCATTTT. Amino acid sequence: CASSDEHQPQHF.

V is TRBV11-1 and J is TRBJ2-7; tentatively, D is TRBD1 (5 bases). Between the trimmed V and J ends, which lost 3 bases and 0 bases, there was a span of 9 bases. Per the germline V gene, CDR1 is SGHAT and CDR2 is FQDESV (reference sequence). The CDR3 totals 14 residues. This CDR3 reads CASSFRDSSYEQYF. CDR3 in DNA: TGTGCCAGCAGCTTCAGGGATTCCTCCTACGAGCAGTACTTC.

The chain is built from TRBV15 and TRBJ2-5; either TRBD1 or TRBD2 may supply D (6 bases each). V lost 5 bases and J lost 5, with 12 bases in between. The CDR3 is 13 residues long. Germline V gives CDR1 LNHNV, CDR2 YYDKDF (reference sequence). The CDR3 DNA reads TGTGCCACCAGCGGAGGGGGAGGTGAGACCCAGTACTTC. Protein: CATSGGGGETQYF.

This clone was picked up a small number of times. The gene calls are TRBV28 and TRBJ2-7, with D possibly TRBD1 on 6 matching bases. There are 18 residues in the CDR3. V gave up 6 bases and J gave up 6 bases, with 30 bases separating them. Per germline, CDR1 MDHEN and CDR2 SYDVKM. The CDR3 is CASSNIPPLKGVGGEQYF. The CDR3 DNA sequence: TGTGCCAGCAGCAACATACCCCCCTTGAAGGGGGTTGGGGGCGAGCAGTACTTC.

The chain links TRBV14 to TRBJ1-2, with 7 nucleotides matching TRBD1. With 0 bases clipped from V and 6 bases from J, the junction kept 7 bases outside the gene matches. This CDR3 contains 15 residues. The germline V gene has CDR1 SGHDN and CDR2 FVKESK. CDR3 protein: CASSQDRGGINGYTF. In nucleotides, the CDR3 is TGTGCCAGCAGCCAAGACAGAGGGGGCATCAATGGCTACACCTTC.

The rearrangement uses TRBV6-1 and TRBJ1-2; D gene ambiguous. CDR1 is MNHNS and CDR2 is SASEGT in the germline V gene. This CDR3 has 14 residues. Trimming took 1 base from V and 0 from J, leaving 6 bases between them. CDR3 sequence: CASSEGRANYGYTF. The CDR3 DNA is TGTGCCAGCAGTGAAGGGAGGGCTAACTATGGCTACACCTTC.

CDR3 protein: CASSLVGGSNQPQHF. The CDR3 DNA is TGTGCCAGCAGCTTAGTCGGGGGGAGCAATCAGCCCCAGCATTTT. This chain links TRBV7-2 with TRBJ1-5, with D maybe TRBD1 (5 bases). Germline CDR1 and CDR2: SGHTA and FQGNSA. The V and J ends lost 1 base and 1 base respectively, with 8 bases between them. CDR3 length: 15 amino acids.

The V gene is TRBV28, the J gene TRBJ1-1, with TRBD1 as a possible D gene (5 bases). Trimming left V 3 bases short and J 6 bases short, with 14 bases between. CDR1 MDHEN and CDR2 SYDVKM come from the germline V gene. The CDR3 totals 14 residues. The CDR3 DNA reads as TGTGCCAGCAGTTTTAAGATAGGGGAGGCTGAAGCTTTCTTT. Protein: CASSFKIGEAEAFF.

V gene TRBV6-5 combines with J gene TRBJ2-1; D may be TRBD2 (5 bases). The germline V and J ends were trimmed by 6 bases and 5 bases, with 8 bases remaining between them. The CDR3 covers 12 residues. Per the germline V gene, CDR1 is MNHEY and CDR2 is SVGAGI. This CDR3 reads CASRDSNNEQFF. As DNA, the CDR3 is TGTGCCAGCAGGGACTCTAACAATGAGCAGTTCTTC.

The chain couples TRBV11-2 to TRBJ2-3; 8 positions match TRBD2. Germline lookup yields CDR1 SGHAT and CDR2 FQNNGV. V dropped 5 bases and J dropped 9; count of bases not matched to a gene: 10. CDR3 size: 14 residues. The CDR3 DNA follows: TGTGCCAGCAGCCCAGGCGGGGGGATCTACACGCAGTATTTT. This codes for CASSPGGGIYTQYF.

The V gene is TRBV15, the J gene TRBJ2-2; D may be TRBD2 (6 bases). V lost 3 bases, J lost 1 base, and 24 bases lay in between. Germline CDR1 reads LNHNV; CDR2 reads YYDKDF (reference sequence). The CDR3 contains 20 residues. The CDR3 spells CATSRVTREAFRGNTGELFF. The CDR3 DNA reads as TGTGCCACCAGCAGGGTTACGAGGGAGGCCTTTCGGGGGAACACCGGGGAGCTGTTTTTT.

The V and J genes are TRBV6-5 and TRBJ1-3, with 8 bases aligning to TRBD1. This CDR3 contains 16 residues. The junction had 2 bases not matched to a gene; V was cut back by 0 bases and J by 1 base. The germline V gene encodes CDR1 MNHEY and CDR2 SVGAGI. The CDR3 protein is CASSYSRQGSGNTIYF. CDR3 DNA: TGTGCCAGCAGTTACTCCCGACAGGGGTCTGGAAACACCATATATTTT.

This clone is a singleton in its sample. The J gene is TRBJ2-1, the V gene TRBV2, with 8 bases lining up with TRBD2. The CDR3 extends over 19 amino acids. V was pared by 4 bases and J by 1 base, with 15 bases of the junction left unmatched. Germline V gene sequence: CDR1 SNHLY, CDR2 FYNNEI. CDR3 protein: CASSGIPLLAGDSYNEQFF. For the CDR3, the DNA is TGTGCCAGCAGTGGCATACCATTGCTAGCGGGTGATTCCTACAATGAGCAGTTCTTC.